This TCR beta chain is drawn from a study of PD-1 blockade in classical Hodgkin lymphoma. The study's findings and limits: Why repertoires differed is undefined; disease activity or prior therapy possibly contributed. Reports indicated that newly diagnosed patients had lower baseline TCR diversity than healthy donors did.

This CDR3 spans 18 amino acids. The germline gives CDR1 MDHEN, CDR2 SYDVKM. The V and J ends lost 5 bases and 4 bases, in that order; junction bases with no gene match: 14. Clones were read by immunoSEQ multiplex PCR, and TCRdb kept only the in-frame ones, dropping some. The sample includes fewer than 35,000 clones, approximately 94% seen only once; the top ten take 2.3%. The time point denotes: newly diagnosed, previously untreated cHL patient sample. A note on this clone: As yet, its antigen is unknown.

The J gene is TRBJ2-1, the V gene TRBV28; the match to TRBD2 covers 10 bases. The TCR comes from a human donor with classical Hodgkin lymphoma. The sample taken for sequencing was peripheral blood mononuclear cells (PBMCs). CDR3: CASSTPSGRAVRYNEQFF. For the CDR3, the DNA is TGTGCCAGCAGTACACCGAGCGGGAGGGCCGTACGGTACAATGAGCAGTTCTTC.